This record looks at one TCR beta chain sequence and its context. What it binds is unknown. Profiled with immunoSEQ multiplex PCR; TCRdb holds only in-frame clones, not every one. The profile shows about 15,000 clones, approximately 92% of them singletons. Germline loops: CDR1 SGDLS, CDR2 YYNGEE. V was clipped by 10 bases and J by 3 bases, with 3 bases between them. The CDR3 runs to 9 residues. This entry belongs to a study of T cell repertoires and Cas9 in healthy adults. Across the study: Characterization of SpCas9-reactive CD4 and CD8 T cells covered multi-effector potency, cytotoxicity and lineage.

Study-wide results and limits: Reportedly, SpCas9-reactive effector T cell proliferation and function were mitigated by SpCas9-reactive Tregs in vitro.

This chain uses TRBV9 with TRBJ2-3; D not certain. The clonotype originates from a human donor in good health. The sample comprised Tregs (CD4+, CD25+, CD127-, CD137-, CD154-) from PBMCs; culture status not recorded. The CDR3 DNA reads as TGTGCCTCAACAGATACGCAGTATTTT. Its translation is CASTDTQYF.